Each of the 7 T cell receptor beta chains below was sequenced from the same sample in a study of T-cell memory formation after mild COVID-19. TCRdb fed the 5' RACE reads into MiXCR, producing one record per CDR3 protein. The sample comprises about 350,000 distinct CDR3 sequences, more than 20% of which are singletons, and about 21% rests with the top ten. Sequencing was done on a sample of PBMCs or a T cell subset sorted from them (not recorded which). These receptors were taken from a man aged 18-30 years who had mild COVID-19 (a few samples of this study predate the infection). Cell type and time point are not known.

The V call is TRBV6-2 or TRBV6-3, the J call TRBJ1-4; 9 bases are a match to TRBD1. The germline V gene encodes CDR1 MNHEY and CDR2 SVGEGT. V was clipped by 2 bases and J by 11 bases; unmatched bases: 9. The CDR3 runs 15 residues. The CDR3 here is CASSYPPGQGDKLFF. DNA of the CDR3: TGTGCCAGCAGTTACCCTCCGGGACAGGGAGACAAACTGTTTTTT.

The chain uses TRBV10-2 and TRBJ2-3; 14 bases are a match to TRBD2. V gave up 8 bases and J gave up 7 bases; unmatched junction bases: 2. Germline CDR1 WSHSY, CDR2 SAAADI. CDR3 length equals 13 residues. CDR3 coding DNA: TGCGCCAGCGGGACTAGCGGGGGAAATACGCAGTATTTT. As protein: CASGTSGGNTQYF.

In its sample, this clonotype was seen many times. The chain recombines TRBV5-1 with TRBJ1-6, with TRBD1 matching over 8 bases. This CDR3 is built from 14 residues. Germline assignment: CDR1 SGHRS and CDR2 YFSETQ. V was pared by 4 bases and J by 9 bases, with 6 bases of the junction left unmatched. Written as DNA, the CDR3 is TGCGCCAGCAGCGTGACAGGGGCCGGTTCACCCCTCCACTTT. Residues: CASSVTGAGSPLHF.

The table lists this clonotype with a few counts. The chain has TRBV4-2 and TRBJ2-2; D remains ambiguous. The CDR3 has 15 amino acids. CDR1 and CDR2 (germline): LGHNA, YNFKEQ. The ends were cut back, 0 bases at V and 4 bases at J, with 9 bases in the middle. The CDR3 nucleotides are TGTGCCAGCAGCCAAGATTGGCGGATCACCGGGGAGCTGTTTTTT. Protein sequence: CASSQDWRITGELFF.

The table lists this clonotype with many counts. CDR3 protein: CASSPRDNEQFF. For the CDR3, the DNA is TGTGCCAGCTCACCCAGGGACAATGAGCAGTTCTTC. V and J are TRBV18 and TRBJ2-1; D is possibly TRBD1 (5 bases). The CDR3 totals 12 residues. Germline V lookup: CDR1 KGHSH, CDR2 LQKENI. V dropped 3 bases and J dropped 5 bases, with 5 bases sitting between them.

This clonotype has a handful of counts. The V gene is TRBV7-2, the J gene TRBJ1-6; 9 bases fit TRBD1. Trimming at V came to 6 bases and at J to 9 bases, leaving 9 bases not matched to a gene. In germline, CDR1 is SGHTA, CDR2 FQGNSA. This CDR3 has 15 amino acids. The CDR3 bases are TGTGCCAGCAGGGGTACCGGGACAGGGAGTTCACCCCTCCACTTT. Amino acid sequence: CASRGTGTGSSPLHF.

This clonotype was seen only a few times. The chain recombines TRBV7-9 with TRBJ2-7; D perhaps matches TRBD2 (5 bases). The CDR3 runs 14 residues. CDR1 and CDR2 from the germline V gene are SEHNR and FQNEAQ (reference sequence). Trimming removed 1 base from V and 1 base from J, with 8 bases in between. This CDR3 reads CASSLDGESYEQYV. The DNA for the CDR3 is TGTGCCAGCAGCTTAGACGGGGAATCCTACGAGCAGTACGTC.